These 3 T cell receptor beta chains share one sample of origin, sequenced in a study of T cells in tumors and immune-related adverse events. The table came from immunoSEQ multiplex PCR; TCRdb's copy has only in-frame clones and leaves some out. Here the sample spans 20,000 to 25,000 clones, 75% to 95% being singletons. Sequences were derived from lymph node tissue, sampled from a patient treated with anti-PD-1 therapy. The source is a female donor with metastatic renal cell carcinoma.

CDR3 amino acids: CASSLGQGEAFF. DNA for the CDR3: TGCGCCAGCAGCTTGGGGCAGGGGGAAGCTTTCTTT. V is TRBV5-1 and J is TRBJ1-1; tentatively, D is TRBD1 (6 bases). CDR1 and CDR2 from the germline V gene are SGHRS and YFSETQ. V was trimmed by 0 bases and J by 8 bases, leaving 8 bases between them. This CDR3 comprises 12 residues.

This rearrangement joins TRBV2 to TRBJ2-1; the match to TRBD2 covers 7 bases. This CDR3 spans 16 amino acids. V shed 7 bases and J 2 bases; nucleotides not matched to a gene: 11. Germline loops: CDR1 SNHLY, CDR2 FYNNEI. The CDR3 DNA follows: TGTGCCAGCACCCCCACGGGGGGACTTACCTACAATGAGCAGTTCTTC. This codes for CASTPTGGLTYNEQFF.

The CDR3 region is CASSQSHGRGYNEQFF. CDR3 coding DNA: TGTGCCAGCAGCCAATCTCACGGGAGGGGCTACAATGAGCAGTTCTTC. The genes are TRBV4-2 and TRBJ2-1, with 8 bases fitting TRBD2. Germline CDR1 and CDR2: LGHNA and YNFKEQ. V dropped 2 bases and J dropped 3; count of bases not matched to a gene: 6. This CDR3 has 16 amino acids.